This passage covers 17 T cell receptor beta chains from one sample sequenced in a study of blood T cells in healthy people across ages. Alongside a J-beta primer mix, a sample-barcoded 5' primer served in a second PCR lasting roughly 7 to 11 cycles. MiXCR, applied by TCRdb to the 5' RACE reads, yields one record per CDR3 protein. Of about 570,000 distinct CDR3 sequences in the sample, 27% were seen once. The specimen was blood. These receptors were taken from a woman aged 65 to 85 in good health.

The gene calls are TRBV2 and TRBJ1-2; D unresolved. Per germline, CDR1 SNHLY and CDR2 FYNNEI. The ends were cut back, 7 bases at V and 6 bases at J, with 12 bases in the middle. This CDR3 is 12 amino acids long. The DNA of the CDR3 is TGTGCCAGCACCTGGCAGGAACATGGCTACACCTTC. It translates to CASTWQEHGYTF.

The chain couples TRBV5-1 to TRBJ2-1; tentatively, D is TRBD1 (6 bases). The CDR3 length is 16 residues. V dropped 5 bases and J dropped 6 bases, with 21 bases sitting between them. Germline lookup yields CDR1 SGHRS and CDR2 YFSETQ. The CDR3 DNA reads as TGCGCCAGCAGAGGAGAGTTTGGGGGCCTTTTCAATGAGCAGTTCTTC. The encoded protein is CASRGEFGGLFNEQFF.

This rearrangement joins TRBV29-1 to TRBJ1-2; 7 positions match TRBD1. The CDR3 sequence is 13 residues long. V lost 2 bases, J lost 3 bases, and 3 bases stayed unmatched. Germline values: CDR1 SQVTM, CDR2 ANQGSEA. The CDR3 loop is CSVEITGDYGYTF. The DNA for the CDR3 is TGCAGCGTTGAAATAACAGGGGACTATGGCTACACCTTC.

This clonotype has more than one count but fewer than ten. The rearrangement joins TRBV30 to TRBJ2-5; D might be TRBD2 (5 bases). Gene TRBJ2-1 matches the end of the DNA better, so the J call may be wrong. The germline V gene encodes CDR1 GTSNPN and CDR2 SVGIG (reference sequence). The CDR3 runs 12 residues. The CDR3: CAWSWEINEQFF. The CDR3, as DNA: TGTGCCTGGAGTTGGGAGATCAATGAGCAGTTCTTC.

V usage is TRBV7-2 and J usage is TRBJ2-5; the D gene is possibly TRBD2 (7 bases). Per germline, CDR1 SGHTA and CDR2 FQGNSA. The germline V and J ends were trimmed by 2 bases and 10 bases, with 17 bases remaining between them. The CDR3 runs 14 residues. CDR3 coding DNA: TGTGCCAGCAGCTTATCTCCGGGGGGCCGGTTCCAGTACTTC. Translated, it gives CASSLSPGGRFQYF.

This clonotype has only a few counts. The chain combines TRBV30 with TRBJ2-3; D unresolved. Germline V gene lookup returns CDR1 GTSNPN and CDR2 SVGIG (reference sequence). V was shortened by 5 bases and J by 6 bases, with 9 bases between the two germline ends. The CDR3 runs to 11 residues. DNA of the CDR3: TGTGCCTGGGAAATTTCCGATACGCAGTATTTT. It yields the protein CAWEISDTQYF.

This clonotype ranks as medium-sized. V gene TRBV7-8 combines with J gene TRBJ1-3; maybe TRBD1 (6 bases). Germline CDR1 is SGHVS and CDR2 is FQNEAQ. Trimming removed 3 bases from V and 4 bases from J, with 10 bases in between. This CDR3 region has 14 residues. For the CDR3, the DNA is TGTGCCAGCAGCTTGGACAGTACCGGAAACACCATATATTTT. It encodes CASSLDSTGNTIYF.

This clonotype has more than one count but fewer than ten. The V and J genes are TRBV11-3 and TRBJ1-4, with 7 bases identical to TRBD1. V shed 2 bases, J shed 4 bases, and the junction held 7 bases outside the gene matches. The CDR3 totals 16 residues. Looked up from germline, CDR1 is SGHNT and CDR2 is YENEEA. The CDR3 nucleotides read TGTGCCAGCAGCTTAAGCTACGGGACAGATAATGAAAAACTGTTTTTT. It is translated as CASSLSYGTDNEKLFF.

The chain links TRBV7-2 to TRBJ2-2; 15 bases map to TRBD2. The CDR3 sequence is 19 residues long. Germline V CDR1 and CDR2: SGHTA, FQGNSA. Trimming removed 6 bases from V and 0 bases from J; junction bases left unmatched: 8. In nucleotides, the CDR3 is TGTGCCAGCAGGCAACCGGGACTAGCGGGGGGCGCGAACACCGGGGAGCTGTTTTTT. Its translation is CASRQPGLAGGANTGELFF.

This clonotype was recorded once. This chain joins TRBV12-3 or TRBV12-4 and TRBJ2-2, with 10 bases that match TRBD1. The CDR3 runs to 15 residues. Unmatched junction bases numbered 1, after V lost 1 base and J lost 5 bases. The CDR3 region is CASSLGGQGTGELFF. The CDR3 DNA reads as TGTGCCAGCAGTTTAGGGGGACAGGGGACCGGGGAGCTGTTTTTT.

The chain links TRBV7-2 to TRBJ1-1; no clear D gene. The V end was cut by 5 bases, the J end by 6 bases, with 13 bases between. The CDR3 covers 13 residues. Per the germline V gene, CDR1 is SGHTA and CDR2 is FQGNSA. The chain's CDR3 is CASSLGRPPEAFF. In nucleotides, the CDR3 is TGTGCCAGCAGCCTCGGACGGCCACCTGAAGCTTTCTTT.

This clonotype appeared a few times. The chain combines TRBV6-5 with TRBJ1-2; D not certain. The CDR3 contains 10 residues. Germline lookup yields CDR1 MNHEY and CDR2 SVGAGI. Trimming took off 9 bases at V and 10 bases at J, with 12 bases between the two ends. The CDR3: CARTFTDYTF. The CDR3 DNA is TGTGCCAGGACCTTTACTGACTACACCTTC.

This clonotype was counted between two and nine times. CDR3 DNA: TGCAGTGCTAGAGATGGAAGAAGTAGGCAGTTCTTC. Translating gives CSARDGRSRQFF. The chain carries TRBV20-1 and TRBJ2-1; D is ambiguous. The CDR3 is 12 residues long. The V end was cut by 0 bases, the J end by 12 bases, with 12 bases between. CDR1 is DFQATT, CDR2 SNEGSKA, per germline (reference sequence).

The rearrangement links TRBV11-3 to TRBJ2-3, with D hard to call. V gave up 1 base and J gave up 2 bases, with 10 bases separating them. The CDR3 is 15 amino acids. Germline V gives CDR1 SGHNT, CDR2 YENEEA. The CDR3 nucleotides read TGTGCCAGCAGCTTAGCTCGCGGAAACACAGATACGCAGTATTTT. Amino acid sequence: CASSLARGNTDTQYF.

The V gene is TRBV19, the J gene TRBJ2-5, with 9 bases that match TRBD1. This CDR3 spans 13 amino acids. The germline V gene has CDR1 LNHDA and CDR2 SQIVND (reference sequence). Trimming at V came to 7 bases and at J to 3 bases, leaving 3 bases not matched to a gene. The CDR3 here is CASKGQGEETQYF. CDR3 DNA sequence: TGTGCCAGTAAGGGACAGGGCGAAGAGACCCAGTACTTC.

A few counts support this clonotype. The CDR3 bases are TGCAGCGTTGAATCGCAGGGGAAAACCCAGTACTTC. Its translation is CSVESQGKTQYF. The J gene is TRBJ2-5, the V gene TRBV29-1; the D gene is possibly TRBD1 (6 bases). Germline values: CDR1 SQVTM, CDR2 ANQGSEA. The CDR3 totals 12 residues. The germline V and J ends were trimmed by 2 bases and 8 bases, with 12 bases remaining between them.

This chain uses TRBV28 with TRBJ1-1, with TRBD1 matching over 8 bases. Germline loops: CDR1 MDHEN, CDR2 SYDVKM. The CDR3 contains 15 residues. Trimming at V came to 7 bases and at J to 1 base, leaving 8 bases not matched to a gene. The CDR3 region is CASNWDRLPNTEAFF. The CDR3 region has the DNA TGTGCCAGCAATTGGGACAGGCTTCCGAACACTGAAGCTTTCTTT. The complete variable domain, with remaining parts taken from reference TRBV28 and TRBJ1-1, reads DVKVTQSSRYLVKRTGEKVFLECVQDMDHENMFWYRQDPGLGLRLIYFSYDVKMKEKGDIPEGYSVSREKKERFSLILESASTNQTSMYLCASNWDRLPNTEAFFGQGTRLTVV.